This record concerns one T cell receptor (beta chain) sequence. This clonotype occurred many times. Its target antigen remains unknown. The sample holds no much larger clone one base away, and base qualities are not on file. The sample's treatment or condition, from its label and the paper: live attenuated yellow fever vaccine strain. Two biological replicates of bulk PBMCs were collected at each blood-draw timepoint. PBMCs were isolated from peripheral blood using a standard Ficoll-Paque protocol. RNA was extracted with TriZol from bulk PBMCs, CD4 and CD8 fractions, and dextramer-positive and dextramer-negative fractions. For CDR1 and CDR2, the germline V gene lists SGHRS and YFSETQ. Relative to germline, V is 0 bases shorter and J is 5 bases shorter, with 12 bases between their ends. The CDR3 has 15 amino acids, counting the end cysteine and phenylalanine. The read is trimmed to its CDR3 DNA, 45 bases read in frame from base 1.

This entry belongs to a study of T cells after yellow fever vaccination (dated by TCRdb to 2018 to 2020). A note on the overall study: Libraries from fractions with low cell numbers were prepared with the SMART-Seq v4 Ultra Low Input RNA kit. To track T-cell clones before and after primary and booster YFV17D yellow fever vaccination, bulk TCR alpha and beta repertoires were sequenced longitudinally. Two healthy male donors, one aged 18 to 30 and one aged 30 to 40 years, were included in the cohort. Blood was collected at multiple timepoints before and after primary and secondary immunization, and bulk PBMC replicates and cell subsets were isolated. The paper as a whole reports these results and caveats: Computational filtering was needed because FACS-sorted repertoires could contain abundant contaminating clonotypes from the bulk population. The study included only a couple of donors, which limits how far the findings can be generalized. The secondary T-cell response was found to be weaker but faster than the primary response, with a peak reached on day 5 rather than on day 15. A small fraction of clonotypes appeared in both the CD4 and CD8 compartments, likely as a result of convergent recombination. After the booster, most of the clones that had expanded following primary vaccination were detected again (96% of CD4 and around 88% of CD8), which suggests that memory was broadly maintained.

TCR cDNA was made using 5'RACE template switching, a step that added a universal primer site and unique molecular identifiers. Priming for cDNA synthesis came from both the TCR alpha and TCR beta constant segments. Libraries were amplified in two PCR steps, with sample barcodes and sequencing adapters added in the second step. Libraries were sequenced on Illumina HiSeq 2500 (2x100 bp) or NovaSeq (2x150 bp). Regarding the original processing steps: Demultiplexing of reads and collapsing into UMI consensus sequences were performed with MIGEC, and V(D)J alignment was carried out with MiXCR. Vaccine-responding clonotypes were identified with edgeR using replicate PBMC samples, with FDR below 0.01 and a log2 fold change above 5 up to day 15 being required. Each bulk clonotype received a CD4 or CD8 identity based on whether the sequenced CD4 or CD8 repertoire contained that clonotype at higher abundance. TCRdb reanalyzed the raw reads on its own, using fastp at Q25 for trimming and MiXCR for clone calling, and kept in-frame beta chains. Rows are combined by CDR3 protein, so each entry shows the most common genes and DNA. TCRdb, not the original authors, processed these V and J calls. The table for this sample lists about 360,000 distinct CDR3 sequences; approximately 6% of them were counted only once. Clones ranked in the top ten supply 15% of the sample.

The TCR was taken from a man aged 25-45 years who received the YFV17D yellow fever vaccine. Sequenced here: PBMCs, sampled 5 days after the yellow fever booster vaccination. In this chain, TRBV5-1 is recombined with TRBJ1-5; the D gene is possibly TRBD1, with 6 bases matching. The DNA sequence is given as TGCGCCAGCAGCTTGGAGGGGGTTGAGGATCAGCCCCAGCATTTT. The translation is CASSLEGVEDQPQHF.